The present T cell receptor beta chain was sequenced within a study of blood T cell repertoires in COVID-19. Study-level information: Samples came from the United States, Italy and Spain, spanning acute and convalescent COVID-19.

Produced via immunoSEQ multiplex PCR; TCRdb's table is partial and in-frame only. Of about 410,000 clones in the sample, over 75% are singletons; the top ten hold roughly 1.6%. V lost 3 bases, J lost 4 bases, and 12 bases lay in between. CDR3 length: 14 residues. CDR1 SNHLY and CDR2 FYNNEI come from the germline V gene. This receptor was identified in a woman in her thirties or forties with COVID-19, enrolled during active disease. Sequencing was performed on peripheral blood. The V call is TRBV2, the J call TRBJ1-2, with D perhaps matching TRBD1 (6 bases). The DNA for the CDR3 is TGTGCCAGCAGTGACTCTCAGGGGAGCTATGGCTACACCTTC. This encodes CASSDSQGSYGYTF.